This T cell receptor (beta chain) derives from a study of T cell changes during pregnancy in multiple sclerosis (dated by TCRdb to between 2018 and 2020). Concerning the study at large: In women with multiple sclerosis, the researchers looked at how the T cell repertoire shifted as pregnancy progressed.

The CDR3 has 14 amino acids, counting the end cysteine and phenylalanine. The entry retains the CDR3 DNA only, 42 bases that are in frame from base 1. The germline V gene (reference sequence) specifies SGHNT as CDR1 and YYREEE as CDR2. Compared with germline, V lacks 1 base and J lacks 6 bases; bases without a gene match: 6. Libraries were made using the immunoSEQ multiplex PCR assay. This is the immuneACCESS table as TCRdb keeps it, with only in-frame sequences that have V and J called. A part of the clones is gone; compared with another copy, unresolved V genes explain less than half, and the rest is unexplained. The table for this sample lists tens of thousands of clones; under 95% of them were counted only once. The ten largest clonotypes hold approximately 1.5% of the sample. Note on this clone: Its recognized antigen is unknown. Per-base quality was not reported, and no clone a single base away is much larger than it.

The sequence was collected from a female donor in good health, enrolled as a control in a pregnancy study. The V and J segments used are TRBV5-4 and TRBJ1-2, with 7 bases aligning to TRBD1. The input for sequencing was peripheral blood, taken in the second trimester of pregnancy. The CDR3 in this case is CASSLIGQGDGYTF. The DNA sequence follows: TGTGCCAGCAGCTTGATAGGGCAGGGGGATGGCTACACCTTC.